These T cell receptor beta chains were read from a single sample in a study of CD4 T cells in relation to SARS-CoV-2 and coronaviruses. Sequencing used immunoSEQ multiplex PCR; TCRdb keeps in-frame clones, though not all of them. The sample contains 35,000 to 40,000 clones, roughly 90% of which appear only once. The sample taken for sequencing was memory CD4+ T cells from PBMCs. The source of these receptors is an adult with COVID-19. Each CDR3 is given with its conserved first and last residue. D genes are given only for firm matches. Only part of the rows carry a size: once, few, many, or a class if the clone is expanded.

J	D	size	V	CDR3	DNA
TRBJ1-5	NA	NA	TRBV7-3	CASSFPLQPQHF	TGTGCCAGCAGCTTCCCCCTCCAGCCCCAGCATTTT
TRBJ2-1	TRBD2	NA	TRBV5-1	CASSTSGGSYNEQFF	TGCGCCAGCAGTACTAGCGGGGGCTCCTACAATGAGCAGTTCTTC
TRBJ2-3	TRBD1	NA	TRBV19	CASSIQGAGTDTQYF	TGTGCCAGTAGTATACAGGGGGCAGGGACAGATACGCAGTATTTT
TRBJ2-2	TRBD1	few	TRBV7-3	CASSSQGAVGELFF	TGTGCCAGCAGCTCACAGGGGGCGGTCGGGGAGCTGTTTTTT
TRBJ1-1	NA	NA	TRBV6-6	CASRVRGRTEAFF	TGTGCCAGCAGGGTCAGGGGTAGGACTGAAGCTTTCTTT
TRBJ2-7	TRBD2	once	TRBV12-3/TRBV12-4	CASSTGLANEQYF	TGTGCCAGCAGTACGGGACTAGCGAACGAGCAGTACTTC
TRBJ1-4	NA	NA	TRBV19	CASSIDSGPAEKLFF	TGTGCCAGTAGTATAGATAGTGGTCCAGCTGAAAAACTGTTTTTT
TRBJ1-4	NA	NA	TRBV5-4	CASSPGREHSNEKLFF	TGTGCCAGCAGCCCCGGACGGGAACATAGTAATGAAAAACTGTTTTTT
TRBJ1-5	NA	NA	TRBV6-1	CASSEWRGTGGQPQHF	TGTGCCAGCAGTGAATGGCGCGGTACGGGCGGTCAGCCCCAGCATTTT
TRBJ1-5	NA	NA	TRBV3-1/TRBV3-2	CASSQDDRSNQPQHF	TGTGCCAGCAGCCAAGATGATCGTAGCAATCAGCCCCAGCATTTT
TRBJ1-5	NA	few	TRBV7-8	CASSLVGGNQPQHF	TGTGCCAGCAGCTTAGTGGGAGGCAATCAGCCCCAGCATTTT
TRBJ1-2	NA	NA	TRBV30	CAWSVGQGPNYGYTF	TGTGCCTGGAGTGTAGGGCAGGGACCTAACTATGGCTACACCTTC
TRBJ2-3	NA	once	TRBV9	CASSVAPAAPIGTDTQYF	TGTGCCAGCAGCGTAGCCCCGGCTGCCCCAATCGGAACAGATACGCAGTATTTT
TRBJ2-7	TRBD1	NA	TRBV30	CAWRRGGSVEQYF	TGTGCCTGGAGGAGAGGGGGCAGTGTCGAGCAGTACTTC